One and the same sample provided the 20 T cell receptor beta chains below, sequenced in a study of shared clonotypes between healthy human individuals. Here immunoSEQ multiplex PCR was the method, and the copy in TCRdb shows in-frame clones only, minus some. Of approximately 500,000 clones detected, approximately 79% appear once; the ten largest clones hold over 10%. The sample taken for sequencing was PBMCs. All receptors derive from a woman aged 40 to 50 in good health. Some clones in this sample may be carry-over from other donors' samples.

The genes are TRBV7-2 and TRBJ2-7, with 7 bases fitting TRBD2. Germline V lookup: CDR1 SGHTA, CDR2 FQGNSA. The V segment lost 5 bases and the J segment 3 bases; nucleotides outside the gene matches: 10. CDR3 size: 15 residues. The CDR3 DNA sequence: TGTGCCAGCAGCCCCGGCGCGGGAGCCGGCTACGAGCAGTACTTC. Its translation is CASSPGAGAGYEQYF. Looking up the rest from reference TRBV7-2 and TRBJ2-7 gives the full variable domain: GAGVSQSPSNKVTEKGKDVELRCDPISGHTALYWYRQSLGQGLEFLIYFQGNSAPDKSGLPSDRFSAERTGGSVSTLTIQRTQQEDSAVYLCASSPGAGAGYEQYFGPGTRLTVT.

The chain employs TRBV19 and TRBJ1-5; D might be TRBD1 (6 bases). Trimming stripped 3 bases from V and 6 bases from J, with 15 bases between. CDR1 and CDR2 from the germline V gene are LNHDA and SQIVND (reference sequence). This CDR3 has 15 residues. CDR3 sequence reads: CASSILAGDTQPQHF. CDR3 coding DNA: TGTGCCAGTAGTATTTTGGCAGGGGATACTCAGCCCCAGCATTTT.

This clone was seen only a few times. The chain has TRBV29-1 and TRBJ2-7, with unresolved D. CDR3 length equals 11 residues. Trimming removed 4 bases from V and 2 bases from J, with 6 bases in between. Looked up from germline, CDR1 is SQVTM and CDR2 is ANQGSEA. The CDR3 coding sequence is TGCAGCGTTGGGTTTCCCTACGAGCAGTACTTC. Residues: CSVGFPYEQYF.

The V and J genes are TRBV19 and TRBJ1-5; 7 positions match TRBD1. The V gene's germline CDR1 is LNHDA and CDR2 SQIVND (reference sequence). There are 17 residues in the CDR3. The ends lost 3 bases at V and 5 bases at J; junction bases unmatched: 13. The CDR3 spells CASSIPTEGAPYQPQHF. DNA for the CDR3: TGTGCCAGTAGTATTCCGACCGAGGGGGCGCCTTATCAGCCCCAGCATTTT.

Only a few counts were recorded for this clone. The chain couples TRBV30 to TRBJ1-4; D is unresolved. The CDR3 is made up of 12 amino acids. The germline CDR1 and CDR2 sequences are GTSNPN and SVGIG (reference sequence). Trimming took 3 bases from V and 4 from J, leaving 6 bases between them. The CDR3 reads CAWSGLNEKLFF. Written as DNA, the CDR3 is TGTGCCTGGAGCGGACTTAATGAAAAACTGTTTTTT.

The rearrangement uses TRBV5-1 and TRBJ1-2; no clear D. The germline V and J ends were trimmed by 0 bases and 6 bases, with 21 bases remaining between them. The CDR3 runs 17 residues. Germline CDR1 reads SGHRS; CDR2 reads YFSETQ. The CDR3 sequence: CASSLGISGSGSDGYTF. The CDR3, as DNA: TGCGCCAGCAGCTTGGGTATCTCGGGTTCGGGGTCGGATGGCTACACCTTC.

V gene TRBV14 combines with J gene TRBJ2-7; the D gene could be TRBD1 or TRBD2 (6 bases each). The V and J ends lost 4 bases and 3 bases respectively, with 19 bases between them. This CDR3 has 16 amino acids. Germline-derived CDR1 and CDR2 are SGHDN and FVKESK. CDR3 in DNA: TGTGCCAGCAGCCCTAGGGCGGGACAATCCCTCTACGAGCAGTACTTC. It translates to CASSPRAGQSLYEQYF.

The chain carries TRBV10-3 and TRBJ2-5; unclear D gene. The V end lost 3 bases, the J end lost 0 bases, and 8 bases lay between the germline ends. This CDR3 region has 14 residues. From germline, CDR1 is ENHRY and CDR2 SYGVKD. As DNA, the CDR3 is TGTGCCATCAGTGACTTGGCTTACCAAGAGACCCAGTACTTC. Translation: CAISDLAYQETQYF.

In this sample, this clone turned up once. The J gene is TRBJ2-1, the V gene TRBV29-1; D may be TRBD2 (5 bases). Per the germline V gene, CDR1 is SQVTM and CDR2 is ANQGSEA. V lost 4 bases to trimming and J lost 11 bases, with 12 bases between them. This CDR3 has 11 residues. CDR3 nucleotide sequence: TGCAGCGTTGGGGGAGACCCGAAGCAGTTCTTC. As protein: CSVGGDPKQFF.

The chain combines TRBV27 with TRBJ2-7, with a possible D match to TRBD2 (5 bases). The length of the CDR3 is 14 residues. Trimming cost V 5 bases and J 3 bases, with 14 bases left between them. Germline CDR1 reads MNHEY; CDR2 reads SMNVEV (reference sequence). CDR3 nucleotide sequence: TGTGCCAGCAGTATACGGGATGGGAACTACGAGCAGTACTTC. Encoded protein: CASSIRDGNYEQYF.

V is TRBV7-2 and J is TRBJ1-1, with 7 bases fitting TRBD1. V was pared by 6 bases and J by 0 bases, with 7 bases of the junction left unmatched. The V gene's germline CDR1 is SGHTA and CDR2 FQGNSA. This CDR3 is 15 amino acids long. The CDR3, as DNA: TGTGCCAGCAGTCTTCAGGGGGGGATGAACACTGAAGCTTTCTTT. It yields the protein CASSLQGGMNTEAFF.

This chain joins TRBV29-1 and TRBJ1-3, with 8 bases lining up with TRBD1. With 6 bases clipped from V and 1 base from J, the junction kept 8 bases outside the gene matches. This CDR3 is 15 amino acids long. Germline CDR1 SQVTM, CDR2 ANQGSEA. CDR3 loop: CSVTLYRGSGNTIYF. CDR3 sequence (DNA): TGCAGCGTCACCCTATACAGGGGGTCTGGAAACACCATATATTTT.

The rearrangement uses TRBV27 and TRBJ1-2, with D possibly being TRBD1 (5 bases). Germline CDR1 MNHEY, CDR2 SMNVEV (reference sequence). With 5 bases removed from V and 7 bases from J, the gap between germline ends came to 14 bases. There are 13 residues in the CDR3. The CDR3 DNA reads TGTGCCAGCAGTCCGCCGGGGCAGGGTGGCTACACCTTC. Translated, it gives CASSPPGQGGYTF.

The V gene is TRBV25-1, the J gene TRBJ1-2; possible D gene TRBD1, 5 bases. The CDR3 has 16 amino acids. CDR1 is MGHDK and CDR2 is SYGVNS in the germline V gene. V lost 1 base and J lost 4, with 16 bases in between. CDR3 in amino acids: CASSEFIGEDAYGYTF. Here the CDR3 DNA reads TGTGCCAGCAGTGAATTTATAGGGGAAGATGCCTATGGCTACACCTTC.

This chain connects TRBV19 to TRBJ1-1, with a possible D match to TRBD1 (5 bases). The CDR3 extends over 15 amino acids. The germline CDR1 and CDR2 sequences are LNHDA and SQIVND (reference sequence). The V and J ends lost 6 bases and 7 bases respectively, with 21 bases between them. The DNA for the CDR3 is TGTGCCAGTAGGGGGCAGGGACTGATCCCGCTTGAAGCTTTCTTT. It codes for CASRGQGLIPLEAFF.

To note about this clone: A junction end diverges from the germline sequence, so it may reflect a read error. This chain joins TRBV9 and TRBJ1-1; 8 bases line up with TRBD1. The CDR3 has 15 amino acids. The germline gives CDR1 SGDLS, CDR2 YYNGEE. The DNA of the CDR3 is TGTGCCAGCAGCGTAGCAGGGGGCATGAACGCTGAAGCTTTCTTT. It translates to CASSVAGGMNAEAFF. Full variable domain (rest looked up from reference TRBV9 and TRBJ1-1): DSGVTQTPKHLITATGQRVTLRCSPRSGDLSVYWYQQSLDQGLQFLIQYYNGEERAKGNILERFSAQQFPDLHSELNLSSLELGDSALYFCASSVAGGMNAEAFFGQGTRLTVV.

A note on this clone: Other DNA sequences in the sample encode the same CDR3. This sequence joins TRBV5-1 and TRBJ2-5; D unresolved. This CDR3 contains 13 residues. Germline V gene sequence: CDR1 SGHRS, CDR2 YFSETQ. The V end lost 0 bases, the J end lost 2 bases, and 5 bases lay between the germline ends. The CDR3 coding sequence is TGCGCCAGCAGCTTGGGACTTCAAGAGACCCAGTACTTC. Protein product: CASSLGLQETQYF.

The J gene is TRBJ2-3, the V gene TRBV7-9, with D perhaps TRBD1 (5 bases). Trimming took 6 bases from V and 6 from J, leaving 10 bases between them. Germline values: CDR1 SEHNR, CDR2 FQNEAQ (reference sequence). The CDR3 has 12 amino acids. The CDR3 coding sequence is TGTGCCAGCAGACCAAGGGGCGATACGCAGTATTTT. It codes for CASRPRGDTQYF.

The CDR3 here is CASSFGGSGNTIYF. CDR3 in DNA: TGTGCCAGCAGCTTTGGAGGGTCCGGAAACACCATATATTTT. The gene calls are TRBV7-9 and TRBJ1-3; D unresolved. This CDR3 is 14 amino acids long. The germline CDR1 and CDR2 sequences are SEHNR and FQNEAQ (reference sequence). The germline V and J ends were trimmed by 3 bases and 4 bases, with 10 bases remaining between them. Full variable domain (rest looked up from reference TRBV7-9 and TRBJ1-3): DTGVSQNPRHKITKRGQNVTFRCDPISEHNRLYWYRQTLGQGPEFLTYFQNEAQLEKSRLLSDRFSAERPKGSFSTLEIQRTEQGDSAMYLCASSFGGSGNTIYFGEGSWLTVV.

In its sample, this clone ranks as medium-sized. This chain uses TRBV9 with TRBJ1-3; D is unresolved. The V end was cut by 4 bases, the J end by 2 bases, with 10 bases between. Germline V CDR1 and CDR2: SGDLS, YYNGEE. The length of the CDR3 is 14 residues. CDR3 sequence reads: CASSLTFAGNTIYF. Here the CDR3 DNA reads TGTGCCAGCAGCCTCACTTTTGCTGGAAACACCATATATTTT.